The 10 T cell receptor beta chains below were found in one sample sequenced in a study of Graves' ophthalmopathy and Graves' hyperthyroidism. Beta-chain TCR CDR3 regions were amplified from RNA transcripts. HTBI-primed first-round RT-PCR preceded second-round multiplex PCR. Using its own MiXCR run on the multiplex PCR reads, TCRdb lists one record per CDR3 protein. Here the sample spans almost 750,000 distinct CDR3 sequences, approximately 40% being singletons. Sequenced: peripheral blood. These receptor sequences come from an adult man with Graves' ophthalmopathy.

The chain employs TRBV20-1 and TRBJ1-1; the D is unclear. Germline V gene data show CDR1 as DFQATT and CDR2 as SNEGSKA (reference sequence). The CDR3 totals 15 residues. Trimming shortened V by 1 base and J by 4 bases, and 16 bases separated the two germline ends. This CDR3 reads CSARGAAPRTTEAFF. In nucleotides, the CDR3 is TGCAGTGCTAGAGGAGCGGCACCTCGGACCACTGAAGCTTTCTTT.

The V call is TRBV10-3, the J call TRBJ2-7; 7 bases match TRBD2. The junction had 6 bases not matched to a gene; V was cut back by 5 bases and J by 2 bases. This CDR3 is 14 amino acids long. In germline, CDR1 is ENHRY, CDR2 SYGVKD. CDR3 nucleotide sequence: TGTGCCATCAGTTCCCGGGAGGTTACCTACGAGCAGTACTTC. As protein: CAISSREVTYEQYF.

This clonotype was detected only once. This chain uses TRBV7-9 with TRBJ1-1; D call uncertain. V dropped 6 bases and J dropped 0 bases, with 14 bases sitting between them. From germline, CDR1 is SEHNR and CDR2 FQNEAQ (reference sequence). The CDR3 contains 15 residues. The chain's CDR3 is CASSLSPNMNTEAFF. The CDR3 DNA reads TGTGCCAGCAGTTTATCCCCCAATATGAACACTGAAGCTTTCTTT.

This chain uses TRBV20-1 with TRBJ2-2; 7 bases are a match to TRBD1. J lost 3 bases, V lost 6 bases, and 7 bases had no gene match. The CDR3 has 14 residues. Germline values: CDR1 DFQATT, CDR2 SNEGSKA (reference sequence). The CDR3 DNA reads TGCAGTGCCAAAGGGGGCTGGTACACCGGGGAGCTGTTTTTT. This translates into CSAKGGWYTGELFF.

This sequence joins TRBV19 and TRBJ1-4; D remains unclear. This CDR3 comprises 13 residues. From germline, CDR1 is LNHDA and CDR2 SQIVND (reference sequence). Trimming took off 9 bases at V and 8 bases at J, with 16 bases between the two ends. The CDR3 DNA follows: TGTGCCAGCCTATCGCGGGAGCCGGAAAAACTGTTTTTT. Its protein is CASLSREPEKLFF.

The V call is TRBV7-9, the J call TRBJ1-2; 10 positions match TRBD1. Germline CDR1 and CDR2: SEHNR and FQNEAQ (reference sequence). V shed 2 bases and J 7 bases; nucleotides not matched to a gene: 10. CDR3 length: 16 amino acids. The CDR3 spells CASSLNPPGQGFGYTF. In nucleotides, the CDR3 is TGTGCCAGCAGCTTAAATCCACCGGGACAGGGGTTTGGCTACACCTTC.

The CDR3 coding sequence is TGTGCCAGCAGCAATAGCGGGGTCGGGGAGACCCAGTACTTC. It yields the protein CASSNSGVGETQYF. V and J are TRBV7-9 and TRBJ2-5; TRBD2 matches at 8 bases. This CDR3 has 14 amino acids. After removal of 5 bases from V and 5 bases from J, the junction contained 7 bases not matched to a gene. The germline V gene has CDR1 SEHNR and CDR2 FQNEAQ (reference sequence).

A remark on this clonotype: Germline is not matched at one junction end, which may reflect a read error. The J gene is TRBJ1-3, the V gene TRBV29-1; 10 nucleotides agree with TRBD1. Germline V gives CDR1 SQVTM, CDR2 ANQGSEA. The length of the CDR3 is 12 residues. The DNA for the CDR3 is TGCAGCGTTGGCGGACAGGGGGAACACCATATATTT. Its translation is CSVGGQGEHHIF. Based on the CDR3 plus reference TRBV29-1 and TRBJ1-3, the full variable domain is SAVISQKPSRDICQRGTSLTIQCQVDSQVTMMFWYRQQPGQSLTLIATANQGSEATYESGFVIDKFPISRPNLTFSTLTVSNMSPEDSSIYLCSVGGQGEHHIFGEGSWLTVV.

This clonotype was detected only a few times. CDR3 in amino acids: CASSPPDRVRETQYF. The CDR3 coding sequence is TGCGCCAGCAGCCCGCCGGACAGGGTACGGGAGACCCAGTACTTC. The chain couples TRBV4-1 to TRBJ2-5; TRBD1 aligns across 8 bases. This CDR3 comprises 15 residues. V trimming: 4 bases; J trimming: 5 bases; junction bases outside the gene matches: 9. The germline CDR1 and CDR2 sequences are MGHRA and YSYEKL.

This clonotype showed up many times. The chain is built from TRBV7-8 and TRBJ2-5, with a tentative D call TRBD1 (5 bases). Germline assignment: CDR1 SGHVS and CDR2 FQNEAQ. There are 14 residues in the CDR3. Trimming took 0 bases from V and 5 from J, leaving 10 bases between them. The CDR3 loop is CASSLAPGLETQYF. The CDR3 bases are TGTGCCAGCAGCTTAGCCCCAGGGTTGGAGACCCAGTACTTC.